The TCR beta chain under discussion was sequenced for a study of blood T cell repertoires in COVID-19. Study summary: Samples of COVID-19 (acute and convalescent) were obtained from the United States, Italy and Spain.

The data were produced by immunoSEQ multiplex PCR, yet TCRdb's version contains in-frame clones alone and is incomplete. This table has 250,000 to 400,000 clones, roughly nine tenths appearing once. Patients of the Seattle cohort, enrolled during active infection, were followed longitudinally. The source of this sequence is a woman aged 25-40 years with COVID-19, enrolled during active disease. Material: peripheral blood.

The CDR3 nucleotides read TGTGCCAGCAGCATAGACCCAGGGTCAGATACGCAGTATTTT. This gives the protein CASSIDPGSDTQYF. V gene TRBV9 combines with J gene TRBJ2-3, with D possibly being TRBD1 (5 bases). The CDR3 is 14 residues long. CDR1 and CDR2 (germline): SGDLS, YYNGEE. Trimming cost V 4 bases and J 4 bases, with 13 bases left between them.